The 8 T cell receptor beta chains given below trace back to one sample, sequenced in a study of blood T cell repertoires in COVID-19. Sequencing used immunoSEQ multiplex PCR; TCRdb keeps in-frame clones, though not all of them. The repertoire holds nearly 45,000 clones, with around nine tenths as singletons. The sequenced material came from peripheral blood. These receptors were obtained from a man between 40 and 49 years old with COVID-19, enrolled during active disease.

The rearrangement links TRBV5-6 to TRBJ1-6; the D is unclear. V lost 1 base and J lost 10, with 15 bases in between. CDR1 and CDR2 (germline): SGHDT, YYEEEE. The CDR3 spans 15 residues. The CDR3 sequence: CASSLPGSANSPLHF. The CDR3 region has the DNA TGTGCCAGCAGCTTGCCGGGAAGCGCCAACTCACCCCTCCACTTT.

J is TRBJ1-2 and V is TRBV2; D possibly corresponds to TRBD1 (5 bases). The CDR3 loop spans 13 amino acids. Germline loops: CDR1 SNHLY, CDR2 FYNNEI. Trimming stripped 10 bases from V and 8 bases from J, with 20 bases between. The CDR3 bases are TGTGCCACTCGGGGCGGGAGAGCGGAAGGCTACACCTTC. This gives the protein CATRGGRAEGYTF.

This clone has a single count. The gene calls are TRBV5-1 and TRBJ2-2, with D hard to call. V lost 0 bases and J 4 bases, leaving 4 bases between the germline ends. Germline V lookup: CDR1 SGHRS, CDR2 YFSETQ. The CDR3 sequence is 13 residues long. In DNA form, the CDR3 reads TGCGCCAGCAGCTTGGTCGGCACCGGGGAGCTGTTTTTT. The encoded protein is CASSLVGTGELFF.

The chain carries TRBV9 and TRBJ2-7, with a possible D match to TRBD1 (6 bases). This CDR3 is built from 15 residues. Germline CDR1 and CDR2: SGDLS and YYNGEE. V gave up 0 bases and J gave up 8 bases, with 18 bases separating them. This CDR3 is CASSVGGHSSAKQYF. CDR3 DNA sequence: TGTGCCAGCAGCGTAGGGGGACATTCAAGCGCAAAGCAGTACTTC.

V is TRBV5-1 and J is TRBJ2-2, with 11 bases matching TRBD2. Per germline, CDR1 SGHRS and CDR2 YFSETQ. This CDR3 has 18 amino acids. The trim removed 0 bases at V and 4 bases at J, leaving 8 bases unmatched. Written as DNA, the CDR3 is TGCGCCAGCAGCTTGGGGGGGACTAGCGGAGGTGGCACCGGGGAGCTGTTTTTT. Encoded protein: CASSLGGTSGGGTGELFF.

The chain uses TRBV20-1 and TRBJ2-1; D gene unclear. The length of the CDR3 is 11 residues. Germline V gene lookup returns CDR1 DFQATT and CDR2 SNEGSKA (reference sequence). Trimming took 3 bases from V and 8 from J, leaving 8 bases between them. CDR3 sequence reads: CSASPHYEQFF. CDR3 nucleotides: TGCAGTGCTAGCCCTCACTATGAGCAGTTCTTC.

The chain joins TRBV10-1 to TRBJ2-7; TRBD2 is a possible D gene (5 bases). The CDR3 is made up of 13 amino acids. V lost 7 bases and J 3 bases, leaving 13 bases between the germline ends. CDR1 is WNHNN, CDR2 SYGVQD, per germline (reference sequence). The CDR3 DNA sequence: TGCGCCAGCAAGAGGCATGACTACTACGAGCAGTACTTC. Amino acids: CASKRHDYYEQYF.

The V gene is TRBV19, the J gene TRBJ1-2; 7 bases agree with TRBD1. V lost 7 bases and J lost 8; bases outside the gene matches: 19. The CDR3 has 16 amino acids. The germline V gene encodes CDR1 LNHDA and CDR2 SQIVND (reference sequence). DNA for the CDR3: TGTGCCAGTACCCAATTCCGGGACAGCGGTCTTCAAGGCTACACCTTC. This codes for CASTQFRDSGLQGYTF.